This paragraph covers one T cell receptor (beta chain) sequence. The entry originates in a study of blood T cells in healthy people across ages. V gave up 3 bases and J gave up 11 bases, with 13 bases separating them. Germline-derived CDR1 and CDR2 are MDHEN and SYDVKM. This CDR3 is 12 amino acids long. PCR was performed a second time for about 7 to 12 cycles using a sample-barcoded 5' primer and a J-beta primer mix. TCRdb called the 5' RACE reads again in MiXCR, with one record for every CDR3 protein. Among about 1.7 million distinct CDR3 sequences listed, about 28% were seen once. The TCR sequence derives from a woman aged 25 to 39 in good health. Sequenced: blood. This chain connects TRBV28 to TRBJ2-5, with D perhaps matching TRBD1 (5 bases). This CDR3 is CASSFLTAEQYF. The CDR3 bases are TGTGCCAGCAGTTTTCTGACAGCAGAGCAGTACTTC.